This TCR beta chain stems from a study of blood T cell repertoires in COVID-19. Study in general: Material from acute and convalescent COVID-19 was sourced from the United States, Italy and Spain. Sources were T cells, B-cell-depleted T cells, or PBMCs; the material itself was cDNA or gDNA.

This CDR3 has 15 residues. Germline V gene lookup returns CDR1 SGHNT and CDR2 YENEEA. The V gene end was trimmed by 3 bases and the J gene end by 5 bases; junction bases not matched to a gene: 6. Original methodology: Estimates of nucleated cell counts were drawn from the amplification of reference gene primers. Some clones are missing from TCRdb's copy, which holds only in-frame ones; the method was immunoSEQ multiplex PCR. That table gives V, J and clone size, and the DNA gave D and trimming. The profile shows a few hundred thousand clones, 75% to 90% of them singletons. The clonotype comes from a woman in her twenties or thirties who had recovered from COVID-19. V gene TRBV11-3 combines with J gene TRBJ2-1; 8 positions match TRBD2. Sequenced sample: peripheral blood. CDR3 bases: TGTGCCAGCAGCTTTAGAAGCGGGAGTCACAATGAGCAGTTCTTC. Its protein product is CASSFRSGSHNEQFF. Based on the CDR3 plus reference TRBV11-3 and TRBJ2-1, the full variable domain is EAGVVQSPRYKIIEKKQPVAFWCNPISGHNTLYWYLQNLGQGPELLIRYENEEAVDDSQLPKDRFSAERLKGVDSTLKIQPAELGDSAVYLCASSFRSGSHNEQFFGPGTRLTVL.